This T cell receptor (beta chain) was identified in a study of shared clonotypes between healthy human individuals. Whole-study context: Donors consisted of a couple of women and three men between 18 and 49. Study-wide results and limits: In several donors, around 4.5% of naive CD4 clonotypes appeared in common.

The ends were cut back, 0 bases at V and 1 base at J, with 5 bases in the middle. The CDR3 runs to 13 residues. From germline, CDR1 is SGHRS and CDR2 YFSETQ. This clone was seen just once. The antigen remains unidentified. The sample carries other DNA sequences with the same CDR3. Produced via immunoSEQ multiplex PCR; TCRdb's table is partial and in-frame only. This sample carries roughly 2 million clones, roughly 94% of them seen once, and the ten largest clones take roughly 1.1%. CD45RO-negative, CCR7-positively selected cells formed the naive CD8 fraction, excluding terminally differentiated effector memory CD45RA+ cells.

V gene TRBV5-1 combines with J gene TRBJ2-7; no reliable D call. The sample was naive CD8+ T cells sorted from blood. The clonotype was recovered from a man aged 18 to 35 in good health. For the CDR3, the DNA is TGCGCCAGCAGCTTGGCGGCTTCCTACGAGCAGTACTTC. Translated: CASSLAASYEQYF.